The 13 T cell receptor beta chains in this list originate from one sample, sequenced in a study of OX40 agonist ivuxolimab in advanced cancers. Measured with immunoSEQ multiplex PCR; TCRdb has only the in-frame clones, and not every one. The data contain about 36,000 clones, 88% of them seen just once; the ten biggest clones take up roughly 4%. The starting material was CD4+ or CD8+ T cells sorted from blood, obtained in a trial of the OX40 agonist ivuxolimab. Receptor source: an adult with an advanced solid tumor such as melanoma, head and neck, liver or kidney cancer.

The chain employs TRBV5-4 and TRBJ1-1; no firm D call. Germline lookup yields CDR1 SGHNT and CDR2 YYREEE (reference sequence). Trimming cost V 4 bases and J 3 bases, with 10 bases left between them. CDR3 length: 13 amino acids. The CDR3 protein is CASSAGRDTEAFF. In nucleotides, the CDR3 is TGTGCCAGCAGCGCAGGACGGGACACTGAAGCTTTCTTT.

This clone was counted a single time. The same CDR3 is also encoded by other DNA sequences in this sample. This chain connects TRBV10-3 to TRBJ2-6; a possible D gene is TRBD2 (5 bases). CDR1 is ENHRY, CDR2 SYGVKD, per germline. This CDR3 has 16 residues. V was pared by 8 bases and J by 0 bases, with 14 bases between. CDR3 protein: CAIAADPYSGANVLTF. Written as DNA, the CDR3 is TGTGCCATCGCAGCGGATCCCTACTCTGGGGCCAACGTCCTGACTTTC.

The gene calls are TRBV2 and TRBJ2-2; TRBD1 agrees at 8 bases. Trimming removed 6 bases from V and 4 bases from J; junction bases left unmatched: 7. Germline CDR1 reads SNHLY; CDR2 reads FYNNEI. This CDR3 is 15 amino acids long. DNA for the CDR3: TGTGCCAGCAGAGCCCATGGACAGGGCACCGGGGAGCTGTTTTTT. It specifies CASRAHGQGTGELFF.

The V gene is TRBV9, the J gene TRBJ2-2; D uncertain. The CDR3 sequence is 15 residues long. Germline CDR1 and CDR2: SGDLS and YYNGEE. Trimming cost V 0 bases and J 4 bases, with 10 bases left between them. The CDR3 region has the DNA TGTGCCAGCAGCGTAGGACTTCTGTCCACCGGGGAGCTGTTTTTT. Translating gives CASSVGLLSTGELFF.

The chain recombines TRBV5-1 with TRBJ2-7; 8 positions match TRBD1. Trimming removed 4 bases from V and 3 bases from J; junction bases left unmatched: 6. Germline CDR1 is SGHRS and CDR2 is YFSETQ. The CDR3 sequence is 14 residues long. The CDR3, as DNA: TGCGCCAGCAGCGTCCGGGACAGGATCTACGAGCAGTACTTC. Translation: CASSVRDRIYEQYF.

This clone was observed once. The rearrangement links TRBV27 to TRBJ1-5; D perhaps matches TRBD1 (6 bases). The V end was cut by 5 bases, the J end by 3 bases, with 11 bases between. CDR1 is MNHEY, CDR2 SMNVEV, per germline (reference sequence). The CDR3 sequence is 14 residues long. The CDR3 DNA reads TGTGCCAGCAGTGGGGGGCATTACAATCAGCCCCAGCATTTT. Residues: CASSGGHYNQPQHF.

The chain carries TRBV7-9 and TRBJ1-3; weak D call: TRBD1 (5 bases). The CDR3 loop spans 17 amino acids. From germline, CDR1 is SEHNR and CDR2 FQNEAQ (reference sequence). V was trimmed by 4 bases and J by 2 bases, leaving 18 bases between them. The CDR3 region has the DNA TGTGCCAGCAGCTCCGGGGGAGGAGGGATGCCTGGAAACACCATATATTTT. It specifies CASSSGGGGMPGNTIYF. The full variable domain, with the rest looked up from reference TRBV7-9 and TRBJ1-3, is DTGVSQNPRHKITKRGQNVTFRCDPISEHNRLYWYRQTLGQGPEFLTYFQNEAQLEKSRLLSDRFSAERPKGSFSTLEIQRTEQGDSAMYLCASSSGGGGMPGNTIYFGEGSWLTVV.

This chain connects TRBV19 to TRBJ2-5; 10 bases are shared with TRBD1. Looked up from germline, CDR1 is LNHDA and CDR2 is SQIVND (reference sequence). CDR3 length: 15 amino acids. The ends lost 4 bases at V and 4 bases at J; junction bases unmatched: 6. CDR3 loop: CASSRRTGGGETQYF. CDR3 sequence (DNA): TGTGCCAGTAGTAGACGGACAGGGGGTGGAGAGACCCAGTACTTC.

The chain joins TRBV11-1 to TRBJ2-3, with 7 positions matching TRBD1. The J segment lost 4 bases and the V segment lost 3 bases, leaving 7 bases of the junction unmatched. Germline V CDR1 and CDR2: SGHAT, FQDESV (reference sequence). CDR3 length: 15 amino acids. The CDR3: CASSFTGDRADTQYF. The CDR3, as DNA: TGTGCCAGCAGCTTCACAGGGGATCGCGCAGATACGCAGTATTTT.

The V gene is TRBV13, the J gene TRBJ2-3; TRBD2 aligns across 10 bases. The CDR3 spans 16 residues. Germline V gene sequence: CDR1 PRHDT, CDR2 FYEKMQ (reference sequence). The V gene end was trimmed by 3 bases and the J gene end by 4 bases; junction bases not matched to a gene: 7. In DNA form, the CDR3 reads TGTGCCAGCAGCTTGAGGAGCGGGGGGGCCTCAGATACGCAGTATTTT. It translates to CASSLRSGGASDTQYF.

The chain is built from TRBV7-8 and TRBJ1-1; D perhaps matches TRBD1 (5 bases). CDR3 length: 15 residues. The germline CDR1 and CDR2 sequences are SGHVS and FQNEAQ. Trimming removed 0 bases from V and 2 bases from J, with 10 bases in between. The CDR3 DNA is TGTGCCAGCAGCTTAGCGGGGGTAGGAAACACTGAAGCTTTCTTT. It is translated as CASSLAGVGNTEAFF. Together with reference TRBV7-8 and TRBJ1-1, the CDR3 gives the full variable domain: GAGVSQSPRYKVAKRGQDVALRCDPISGHVSLFWYQQALGQGPEFLTYFQNEAQLDKSGLPSDRFFAERPEGSVSTLKIQRTQQEDSAVYLCASSLAGVGNTEAFFGQGTRLTVV.

The DNA for the CDR3 is TGCAGTGCAATGAAGGGGGCCGGCTACACCTTC. The encoded protein is CSAMKGAGYTF. The chain has TRBV20-1 and TRBJ1-2; 7 nucleotides line up with TRBD1. The CDR3 runs 11 residues. In germline, CDR1 is DFQATT, CDR2 SNEGSKA (reference sequence). The trim removed 6 bases at V and 8 bases at J, leaving 6 bases unmatched.

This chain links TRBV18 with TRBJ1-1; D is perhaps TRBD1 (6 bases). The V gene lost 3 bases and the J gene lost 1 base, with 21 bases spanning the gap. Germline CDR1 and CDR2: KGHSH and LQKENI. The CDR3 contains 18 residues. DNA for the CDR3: TGTGCCAGCTCACCGTATGCTGGGGGGCGCGTGACGAACACTGAAGCTTTCTTT. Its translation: CASSPYAGGRVTNTEAFF.